The 30 T cell receptor beta chains listed next were all sequenced from one sample in a study of blood T cell repertoires in COVID-19. This table comes from immunoSEQ multiplex PCR, and its TCRdb copy is limited to in-frame clones, with some not included. The profile shows about 120,000 clones, over 80% of them singletons. Material for sequencing was PBMCs or T cells enriched from blood (not recorded which). These receptors originate from a woman in her twenties or thirties who had recovered from COVID-19.

The gene calls are TRBV12-5 and TRBJ1-1, with D tentatively TRBD1 (5 bases). Trimming shortened V by 0 bases and J by 1 base, and 9 bases separated the two germline ends. Germline CDR1 and CDR2: LGHNT and FRNRAP. The length of the CDR3 is 15 residues. The CDR3 here is CASGLVLGGNTEAFF. In nucleotides, the CDR3 is TGTGCTAGTGGTTTGGTACTCGGGGGGAACACTGAAGCTTTCTTT.

The chain joins TRBV6-4 to TRBJ2-7; D is perhaps TRBD1 (6 bases). This CDR3 region has 12 residues. The V end lost 11 bases, the J end lost 3 bases, and 14 bases lay between the germline ends. The germline V gene has CDR1 MRHNA and CDR2 SNTAGT. The CDR3: CASGSRGYEQYF. The CDR3 coding sequence is TGTGCCTCTGGGTCCAGGGGCTACGAGCAGTACTTC.

This chain uses TRBV29-1 with TRBJ2-1, with D maybe TRBD2 (5 bases). V was clipped by 0 bases and J by 10 bases, with 10 bases between them. The CDR3 consists of 12 residues. The germline CDR1 and CDR2 sequences are SQVTM and ANQGSEA. CDR3 nucleotides: TGCAGCGTTGAAGATGGCCCGGGAGAGCAGTTCTTC. Translation gives CSVEDGPGEQFF.

This chain links TRBV5-1 with TRBJ2-5, with 11 bases aligning to TRBD1. After removal of 4 bases from V and 5 bases from J, the junction contained 4 bases not matched to a gene. Germline CDR1 is SGHRS and CDR2 is YFSETQ. This CDR3 has 14 residues. CDR3: CASSRTGGAETQYF. Written as DNA, the CDR3 is TGCGCCAGCAGCCGGACAGGGGGCGCGGAGACCCAGTACTTC.

The rearrangement joins TRBV5-5 to TRBJ1-3; 7 nucleotides match TRBD1. V lost 5 bases to trimming and J lost 2 bases; unmatched junction nucleotides: 16. The CDR3 is made up of 18 amino acids. CDR1 is SGHKS and CDR2 is YYEKEE in the germline V gene (reference sequence). In DNA, the CDR3 is TGTGCCAGCAGTAGGGACAGCCTTATCGGAGTAACTGGAAACACCATATATTTT. This translates into CASSRDSLIGVTGNTIYF. Full variable domain (missing parts from reference TRBV5-5 and TRBJ1-3): DAGVTQSPTHLIKTRGQQVTLRCSPISGHKSVSWYQQVLGQGPQFIFQYYEKEERGRGNFPDRFSARQFPNYSSELNVNALLLGDSALYLCASSRDSLIGVTGNTIYFGEGSWLTVV.

The chain joins TRBV7-2 to TRBJ2-1, with D hard to call. This CDR3 is 17 amino acids long. Germline V gene lookup returns CDR1 SGHTA and CDR2 FQGNSA. V was pared by 5 bases and J by 1 base, with 18 bases between. This chain's CDR3 is CASSLPRVGISYNEQFF. CDR3 DNA: TGTGCCAGCAGCCTACCCCGGGTCGGAATATCCTACAATGAGCAGTTCTTC.

This chain connects TRBV7-9 to TRBJ1-1, with D perhaps matching TRBD1 (5 bases). Between the trimmed V and J ends, which lost 5 bases and 1 base, there was a span of 8 bases. The CDR3 is 13 residues long. CDR1 is SEHNR, CDR2 FQNEAQ, per germline (reference sequence). The CDR3 region is CASSQGPNTEAFF. For the CDR3, the DNA is TGTGCCAGCAGCCAGGGCCCGAACACTGAAGCTTTCTTT.

The genes are TRBV30 and TRBJ2-2, with TRBD1 matching 8 bases. With 3 bases clipped from V and 6 bases from J, the junction kept 0 bases outside the gene matches. In germline, CDR1 is GTSNPN, CDR2 SVGIG (reference sequence). This CDR3 has 12 residues. The CDR3 here is CAWSRGPGELFF. The CDR3 DNA reads TGTGCCTGGAGCAGGGGGCCCGGGGAGCTGTTTTTT.

This chain uses TRBV29-1 with TRBJ2-7, with 7 nucleotides matching TRBD2. The V and J ends lost 3 bases and 7 bases, in that order; junction bases with no gene match: 3. The CDR3 spans 11 residues. Germline values: CDR1 SQVTM, CDR2 ANQGSEA. CDR3 nucleotides: TGCAGCGTTGAGCGGGAGTGGGAGCAGTACTTC. Encoded protein: CSVEREWEQYF.

This chain connects TRBV28 to TRBJ1-2, with D uncertain. The V end was cut by 3 bases, the J end by 8 bases, with 10 bases between. The CDR3 contains 12 residues. The V gene's germline CDR1 is MDHEN and CDR2 SYDVKM. The CDR3 protein is CASSFKVRGYTF. The CDR3 DNA reads as TGTGCCAGCAGTTTCAAAGTTCGGGGCTACACCTTC.

The genes are TRBV19 and TRBJ2-6; D call uncertain. Trimming took off 5 bases at V and 0 bases at J, with 8 bases between the two ends. CDR1 LNHDA and CDR2 SQIVND come from the germline V gene (reference sequence). CDR3 length: 15 amino acids. The CDR3: CASSRLDSGANVLTF. In DNA form, the CDR3 reads TGTGCCAGTAGTCGTCTAGACTCTGGGGCCAACGTCCTGACTTTC.

This clone was counted only a few times. This may be a read error, as it is one base from a much larger clone. The sample contains more than one DNA sequence encoding this CDR3. The chain uses TRBV10-2 and TRBJ1-2; 10 nucleotides match TRBD1. Per germline, CDR1 WSHSY and CDR2 SAAADI. This CDR3 has 13 residues. Trimming cost V 6 bases and J 3 bases; bases outside gene matches: 1. The CDR3 DNA reads TGCGCCAGCAGCGGGACAGGGGACTATGGCTACACCTTC. This sequence encodes CASSGTGDYGYTF.

J is TRBJ1-1 and V is TRBV4-1; D remains unclear. The CDR3 is 14 residues long. V was cut by 0 bases and J by 1 base, with 6 bases left in between. Germline loops: CDR1 MGHRA, CDR2 YSYEKL. The CDR3 sequence is CASSQEEENTEAFF. In DNA, the CDR3 is TGCGCCAGCAGCCAAGAGGAGGAGAACACTGAAGCTTTCTTT.

The rearrangement uses TRBV6-5 and TRBJ1-3, with TRBD1 as a possible D gene (5 bases). CDR3 length equals 13 residues. Between the trimmed V and J ends, which lost 7 bases and 8 bases, there was a span of 15 bases. Germline V lookup: CDR1 MNHEY, CDR2 SVGAGI. CDR3 coding DNA: TGTGCCAGCAAGAGGGCAGGGAGGGACACCATATATTTT. It encodes CASKRAGRDTIYF.

The chain uses TRBV6-2 or TRBV6-3 and TRBJ2-1; 11 positions agree with TRBD1. V trimming: 6 bases; J trimming: 4 bases; junction bases outside the gene matches: 5. The CDR3 loop spans 15 amino acids. In germline, CDR1 is MNHEY, CDR2 SVGEGT. The CDR3 loop reads CASSKDRGLYNEQFF. CDR3 in DNA: TGTGCCAGCAGCAAGGACAGGGGGCTATACAATGAGCAGTTCTTC.

This clone was observed a few times. This chain connects TRBV28 to TRBJ1-6, with unresolved D. The CDR3 runs to 16 residues. Trimming removed 5 bases from V and 4 bases from J, with 15 bases in between. The germline gives CDR1 MDHEN, CDR2 SYDVKM. In DNA form, the CDR3 reads TGTGCCAGCAGTCCCCCGGTTGGGCCGTATAATTCACCCCTCCACTTT. It specifies CASSPPVGPYNSPLHF.

CDR3 in amino acids: CASKLRSTEAFF. The DNA of the CDR3 is TGTGCCAGCAAACTCCGATCCACTGAAGCTTTCTTT. V usage is TRBV28 and J usage is TRBJ1-1; no firm D call. Germline-derived CDR1 and CDR2 are MDHEN and SYDVKM. There are 12 residues in the CDR3. V lost 7 bases to trimming and J lost 4 bases, with 10 bases between them.

CDR3 region: CASSVHGYGYTF. The CDR3 region has the DNA TGTGCCAGCAGCGTCCACGGCTATGGCTACACCTTC. The chain couples TRBV6-2 or TRBV6-3 to TRBJ1-2, with D unclear. V lost 6 bases to trimming and J lost 4 bases, with 9 bases between them. Germline V CDR1 and CDR2: MNHEY, SVGEGT. CDR3 length equals 12 residues.

This clone has more than one count but fewer than ten. J is TRBJ2-4 and V is TRBV6-2 or TRBV6-3; 8 bases align to TRBD1. The trim removed 4 bases at V and 0 bases at J, leaving 14 bases unmatched. In germline, CDR1 is MNHEY, CDR2 SVGEGT. The CDR3 has 19 residues. CDR3 nucleotide sequence: TGTGCCAGCAGTTGGGACAGGAGGTCTAATATGCTAGCCAAAAACATTCAGTACTTC. It codes for CASSWDRRSNMLAKNIQYF.

The genes are TRBV29-1 and TRBJ1-1; D possibly corresponds to TRBD1 (6 bases). This CDR3 has 15 residues. CDR1 SQVTM and CDR2 ANQGSEA come from the germline V gene. The CDR3 DNA follows: TGCACCATCCGGGGGGGCAGGGGAGGGGACACTGAAGCTTTCTTT. Translation gives CTIRGGRGGDTEAFF.

This sequence joins TRBV12-3 or TRBV12-4 and TRBJ1-5; 7 bases are shared with TRBD1. The junction had 7 bases not matched to a gene; V was cut back by 5 bases and J by 9 bases. This CDR3 region has 13 residues. The CDR3: CASSTHQGVPQHF. CDR3 DNA: TGTGCCAGCAGTACTCACCAGGGGGTGCCCCAGCATTTT.

This chain links TRBV9 with TRBJ2-3; D may be TRBD2 (6 bases). This CDR3 is built from 16 residues. CDR1 and CDR2 from the germline V gene are SGDLS and YYNGEE. Trimming took 0 bases from V and 2 from J, leaving 13 bases between them. The CDR3: CASSVGTGTSTDTQYF. CDR3 nucleotide sequence: TGTGCCAGCAGCGTAGGGACCGGGACTTCCACAGATACGCAGTATTTT.

This clone turned up a few times. The chain is built from TRBV4-2 and TRBJ1-1, with D hard to call. The CDR3 contains 13 residues. Deletions cut 0 bases from V and 5 bases from J, with 7 bases between. Germline CDR1 reads LGHNA; CDR2 reads YNFKEQ. CDR3 nucleotides: TGTGCCAGCAGCCAAGATTCCGAGACTGAAGCTTTCTTT. The encoded protein is CASSQDSETEAFF.

The chain is built from TRBV6-2 or TRBV6-3 and TRBJ2-7; 8 bases map to TRBD2. The germline CDR1 and CDR2 sequences are MNHEY and SVGEGT. Unmatched junction bases numbered 6, after V lost 6 bases and J lost 2 bases. The CDR3 has 14 amino acids. The CDR3 here is CASSPTSATYEQYF. In nucleotides, the CDR3 is TGTGCCAGCAGCCCGACTAGCGCCACCTACGAGCAGTACTTC.

The J gene is TRBJ1-1, the V gene TRBV19, with no clear D. The length of the CDR3 is 13 residues. The ends were cut back, 5 bases at V and 1 base at J, with 8 bases in the middle. CDR1 and CDR2 from the germline V gene are LNHDA and SQIVND (reference sequence). CDR3 DNA sequence: TGTGCCAGTAGTCCCACGGGGAACACTGAAGCTTTCTTT. It encodes CASSPTGNTEAFF.

This clone was observed a few times. The chain links TRBV5-4 to TRBJ2-7; TRBD1 matches 8 bases. Germline V CDR1 and CDR2: SGHNT, YYREEE (reference sequence). V was clipped by 2 bases and J by 2 bases; unmatched bases: 9. The CDR3 length is 16 residues. The CDR3 DNA follows: TGTGCCAGCAGCTTCGACAGGGGCTTGGACCCCTACGAGCAGTACTTC. Its translation is CASSFDRGLDPYEQYF. Looking up the rest from reference TRBV5-4 and TRBJ2-7 gives the full variable domain: ETGVTQSPTHLIKTRGQQVTLRCSSQSGHNTVSWYQQALGQGPQFIFQYYREEENGRGNFPPRFSGLQFPNYSSELNVNALELDDSALYLCASSFDRGLDPYEQYFGPGTRLTVT.

This clone was observed a single time. J is TRBJ1-6 and V is TRBV11-2, with D perhaps TRBD1 (5 bases). This CDR3 is 17 amino acids long. CDR1 and CDR2 from the germline V gene are SGHAT and FQNNGV. V lost 0 bases and J lost 9, with 18 bases in between. CDR3: CASSLDFRAGRRSPLHF. The CDR3 nucleotides are TGTGCCAGCAGCTTAGATTTCCGGGCAGGGAGGCGTTCACCCCTCCACTTT.

This chain links TRBV15 with TRBJ2-3, with 7 nucleotides matching TRBD2. Germline assignment: CDR1 LNHNV and CDR2 YYDKDF (reference sequence). Trimming cost V 6 bases and J 1 base; bases outside gene matches: 7. The CDR3 contains 15 residues. CDR3 amino acids: CATSREREGTDTQYF. The CDR3 nucleotides are TGTGCCACCAGTCGTGAGCGGGAAGGCACAGATACGCAGTATTTT.

Note on this clone: Compared with germline, one end of the junction differs, possibly owing to a read error. CDR3 DNA sequence: TGTGCTAGCAGCCCACTAGCAGGATCCACCGGGGAGCTGTTTTTT. It encodes CASSPLAGSTGELFF. The chain uses TRBV7-7 and TRBJ2-2, with D perhaps TRBD2 (6 bases). The length of the CDR3 is 15 residues. Germline loops: CDR1 SSHAT, CDR2 FNYEAQ (reference sequence).

This clone was seen at least ten times. This sequence joins TRBV19 and TRBJ1-3, with D perhaps TRBD1 (6 bases). Per the germline V gene, CDR1 is LNHDA and CDR2 is SQIVND (reference sequence). CDR3 length equals 17 residues. V shed 6 bases and J shed 2 bases, with 20 bases lying between them. CDR3 amino acids: CASSNSHTQGPGNTIYF. CDR3 DNA sequence: TGTGCCAGTAGCAATTCCCACACACAGGGACCTGGAAACACCATATATTTT. Looking up the rest from reference TRBV19 and TRBJ1-3 gives the full variable domain: DGGITQSPKYLFRKEGQNVTLSCEQNLNHDAMYWYRQDPGQGLRLIYYSQIVNDFQKGDIAEGYSVSREKKESFPLTVTSAQKNPTAFYLCASSNSHTQGPGNTIYFGEGSWLTVV.